These T cell receptor beta chains were read from a single sample in a study of T cells after yellow fever vaccination. TCRdb called the 5' RACE reads again in MiXCR, with one record for every CDR3 protein. The sample carries about 630,000 distinct CDR3 sequences, 12% recorded once. This specimen was PBMCs, taken on the day of the yellow fever booster vaccination. The receptors originated from a man aged 25 to 40 who received the YFV17D yellow fever vaccine. The CDR3 runs from the conserved cysteine through the conserved F or W. Fields, in order: V gene, clone size, J gene, D gene, CDR3 DNA, CDR3 protein. The D gene is left open where the match is weak. Expanded clones are given a class, and other clones once, few, many or no size at all.

>TRBV29-1|.|TRBJ2-1|.
TGCAGTGACTCGGGGCTGCTGTACAATGAGCAGTTCTTC
CSDSGLLYNEQFF
>TRBV27|few|TRBJ2-7|TRBD2
TGTGCCAGCAGTTCTAATAGCGGGAGGGAAACTCTCTACGAGCAGTACTTC
CASSSNSGRETLYEQYF
>TRBV30|.|TRBJ2-2|TRBD2
TGTGCCTGGAGAGCGGGAGCAGCTGCCGGGGAGCTGTTTTTT
CAWRAGAAAGELFF
>TRBV7-6|.|TRBJ2-3|TRBD2
TGTGCCAGCAGCGGCGCGGGAGGGCCCACAGATACGCAGTATTTT
CASSGAGGPTDTQYF
>TRBV5-1|few|TRBJ2-1|TRBD1
TGCGCCAGCAGCTTGGAACCAGGGGGCAATGAGCAGTTCTTC
CASSLEPGGNEQFF
>TRBV28|many|TRBJ1-2|.
TGTGCCAGCAGATCGCCCCGGACAGCCTATGGCTACACCTTC
CASRSPRTAYGYTF
>TRBV12-3/TRBV12-4|.|TRBJ1-2|.
TGTGCCAGCGTCCCGCCGGGGGGGGCCTATGGCTACACCTTC
CASVPPGGAYGYTF
>TRBV6-1|few|TRBJ2-1|TRBD1
TGTGCCACCCCTTCACAGGGGGCCGTCAATGAGCAGTTCTTC
CATPSQGAVNEQFF
>TRBV24-1|.|TRBJ1-5|.
TGTGCCACCAGTGATGCCGGTGGTCGCAATCAGCCCCAGCATTTT
CATSDAGGRNQPQHF
>TRBV7-2|many|TRBJ2-7|.
TGTGCCAGCAGCCCCTACTCCTACGAGCAGTACTTC
CASSPYSYEQYF
>TRBV5-1|many|TRBJ2-3|.
TGCGCCAGCAGCTTGGAAGGGAGCACAGATACGCAGTATTTT
CASSLEGSTDTQYF
>TRBV7-6|.|TRBJ2-1|TRBD1
TGTGCCAGCAGCTTAGCGCCCGGGACAGCCTACAATGAGCAGTTCTTC
CASSLAPGTAYNEQFF
>TRBV12-3/TRBV12-4|few|TRBJ2-3|.
TGTGCCGGCGATGAGGGAAGTAAGGGTACGCAGTATTTT
CAGDEGSKGTQYF
>TRBV6-2/TRBV6-3|few|TRBJ2-6|.
TGTGCCAGCAGTTCTTCAGGGGTGGGGGCCAACGTCCTGACTTTC
CASSSSGVGANVLTF
>TRBV15|.|TRBJ2-3|TRBD2
TGTGCCACCGATCCGGGACTAGCGGGAGTCGGAGATACGCAGTATTTT
CATDPGLAGVGDTQYF
>TRBV7-2|few|TRBJ2-3|.
TGTGCCAGCAGCTTAGAGGTCGGTACGCAGTATTTT
CASSLEVGTQYF
>TRBV20-1|few|TRBJ2-7|.
TGCAGTGCTAGAGATACCGGACACTCCTACGAGCAGTACTTC
CSARDTGHSYEQYF
>TRBV7-9|.|TRBJ2-7|TRBD1
TGTGCCAGCAGCCCAAGGGGCAGGGGGTTACGTTACGAGCAGTACTTC
CASSPRGRGLRYEQYF
>TRBV5-1|.|TRBJ2-2|.
TGCGCCAGCATGGGTTTGACCGGGGAGCTGTTTTTT
CASMGLTGELFF
>TRBV20-1|.|TRBJ2-3|TRBD2
TGCAGTTTGACCGCGGGAGGGGTCACAGATACGCAGTATTTT
CSLTAGGVTDTQYF
>TRBV2|.|TRBJ2-5|.
TGTGCCAGCAGTGAAGGCAGGGAAGAGACCCAGTACTTC
CASSEGREETQYF
>TRBV23-1|.|TRBJ2-7|.
TGTGCCAGCAGTCGCGGGCTGCTCTCCTACGAGCAGTACTTC
CASSRGLLSYEQYF
>TRBV14|.|TRBJ2-2|TRBD2
TGTGCCAGCAGCCTGCCTCTGGGACTAGTCACCGGGGAGCTGTTTTTT
CASSLPLGLVTGELFF
>TRBV5-1|many|TRBJ2-1|TRBD2
TGCGCCAGCAGCCCCCGGACTAGCGGGAGGTCCTACAATGAGCAGTTCTTC
CASSPRTSGRSYNEQFF
>TRBV11-3|.|TRBJ2-1|.
TGTGCCAGCAGCTTTGGAGGGGGGGGGTACAATGAGCAGTTCTTC
CASSFGGGGYNEQFF
>TRBV7-2|.|TRBJ2-7|TRBD2
TGTGCCAGCAGCTTAGGGGGGACTAGCGGCTACGAGCAGTACTTC
CASSLGGTSGYEQYF
>TRBV7-2|.|TRBJ1-4|.
TGTGCCAGCAGCTTACGGTCAGGGGAGGGAAAACTGTTTTTT
CASSLRSGEGKLFF
>TRBV20-1|few|TRBJ2-7|.
TGCAGTGCTCCGGAGGGGGGCAACGAGCAGTACTTC
CSAPEGGNEQYF
>TRBV10-3|few|TRBJ1-4|TRBD1
TGTGCCAACTCAGGACAGGGGGAAAAACTGTTTTTT
CANSGQGEKLFF
>TRBV3-1|.|TRBJ1-1|.
TGTGCCAGCAGCCAAAAATGGACTGAAGCTTTCTTT
CASSQKWTEAFF
>TRBV5-4|few|TRBJ2-3|TRBD2
TGTGCCAGCAGCCTAGCGGAGCCTAGCACAGATACGCAGTATTTT
CASSLAEPSTDTQYF
>TRBV7-9|.|TRBJ1-1|.
TGTGCCAGCAGCTTTCGGACGGTGAGCACTGAAGCTTTCTTT
CASSFRTVSTEAFF
>TRBV7-2|.|TRBJ1-3|.
TGTGCCAGCAGCTTACCTGGGGCTGGAAACACCATATATTTT
CASSLPGAGNTIYF
>TRBV12-3/TRBV12-4|many|TRBJ2-1|.
TGTGCCAGCAGTTTAGGGATGGGGGTGCCATGGGATGAGCAGTTCTTC
CASSLGMGVPWDEQFF
>TRBV12-3/TRBV12-4|.|TRBJ2-5|.
TGTGCCAGCAGTTTTAGGCAGGCCAACCTCCAGACCCAGTACTTC
CASSFRQANLQTQYF
>TRBV20-1|few|TRBJ2-6|.
TGCAGTGCTAGAATAGTTGGGGCCAACGTCCTGACTTTC
CSARIVGANVLTF
>TRBV6-4|.|TRBJ2-3|TRBD2
TGTGCCAGCAGTGAGAGCGGGAGGTCAGATACGCAGTATTTT
CASSESGRSDTQYF
>TRBV5-1|.|TRBJ2-5|.
TGCGCCAGCAGCTCGGACCGAGAGGTGACCCAGTACTTC
CASSSDREVTQYF
>TRBV6-5|.|TRBJ2-1|.
TGTGCCAGCAGTAACTCCCCGGGAGTACGAGACAATGAGCAGTTCTTC
CASSNSPGVRDNEQFF
>TRBV7-9|.|TRBJ2-3|.
TGTGCCAGCAGCTTAGTCGCGGATCCTAGCACAGATACGCAGTATTTT
CASSLVADPSTDTQYF
>TRBV5-5|few|TRBJ1-1|.
TGTGCCAGCAGCTTCGGGGTAGGCACTGAAGCTTTCTTT
CASSFGVGTEAFF
>TRBV20-1|few|TRBJ1-2|.
TGCAGTGCCCTCGGACAGCCGGGCTACACCTTC
CSALGQPGYTF
>TRBV12-3/TRBV12-4|few|TRBJ2-7|.
TGTGCCAGCAGTTTTGGGGGTTCGGACGAGCAGTACTTC
CASSFGGSDEQYF
>TRBV28|few|TRBJ2-7|TRBD1
TGTGCCAGCAGCCTTCTGGACAGGTCCTCCTACGAGCAGTACTTC
CASSLLDRSSYEQYF
>TRBV12-3/TRBV12-4|many|TRBJ2-1|.
TGTGCCAGCACCCGAGACAGTGAGCAGTTCTTC
CASTRDSEQFF
>TRBV20-1|few|TRBJ1-2|.
TGCAGTGCTAGTGCGGGGAGGGACTATGGCTACACCTTC
CSASAGRDYGYTF
>TRBV5-1|many|TRBJ2-3|.
TGCGCCAGCAGCTTCACACCCCCAGATACGCAGTATTTT
CASSFTPPDTQYF
>TRBV20-1|.|TRBJ2-1|.
TGCAGTGCTAGGCTGCTAGCGTATCAGCAGTTCTTC
CSARLLAYQQFF
>TRBV11-2|few|TRBJ1-2|.
TGTGCCAGCAGCTTAGATCTGGAATGCACCTTC
CASSLDLECTF
>TRBV29-1|once|TRBJ2-1|.
TGCAGCGTTGAAGATCAGCTGCTCCTCGGCGGTGATGAGCAGTTCTTC
CSVEDQLLLGGDEQFF
>TRBV7-2|.|TRBJ2-1|TRBD2
TGTGCCAGCAGCTGGACTAGCGGGGATCCCTACAATGAGCAGTTCTTC
CASSWTSGDPYNEQFF
>TRBV6-2/TRBV6-3|.|TRBJ2-5|.
TGTGCCAGCAGCCAATCCGGGTGGGAGACCCAGTACTTC
CASSQSGWETQYF
>TRBV15|.|TRBJ2-7|TRBD1
TGTGCCACCGGGGACAGTTACGAGCAGTACTTC
CATGDSYEQYF
>TRBV4-3|many|TRBJ2-7|.
TGCGCCAGCAGCCAAGACTTTGGAGGGTCCGAGCAGTACTTC
CASSQDFGGSEQYF
>TRBV20-1|.|TRBJ2-1|.
TGCAGTGCTAGAGTAGGGACGCAGTTCGGTGAGCAGTTCTTC
CSARVGTQFGEQFF
>TRBV12-3/TRBV12-4|.|TRBJ2-1|TRBD2
TGTGCCAGCAGCCTTAGGGGTCGTCTAGCGGGACACAATGAGCAGTTCTTC
CASSLRGRLAGHNEQFF
>TRBV6-2/TRBV6-3|.|TRBJ2-2|.
TGTGCCAGCAGCCACCCCCTTGAGGTTTGGGGGCAGGAGGAGCTGTTTTTT
CASSHPLEVWGQEELFF
>TRBV15|many|TRBJ2-4|.
TGTGCCACCAGCAGAGAATCTAACATTCAGTACTTC
CATSRESNIQYF